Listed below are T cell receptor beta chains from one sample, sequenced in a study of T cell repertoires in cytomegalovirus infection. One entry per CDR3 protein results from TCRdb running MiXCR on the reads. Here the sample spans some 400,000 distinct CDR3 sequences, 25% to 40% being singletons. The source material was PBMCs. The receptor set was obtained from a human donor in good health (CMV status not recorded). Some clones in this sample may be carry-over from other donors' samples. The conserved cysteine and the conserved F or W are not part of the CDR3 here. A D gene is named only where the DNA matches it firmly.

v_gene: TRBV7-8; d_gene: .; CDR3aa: ASSSTSFGVETQY
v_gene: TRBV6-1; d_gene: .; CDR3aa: ASTPGEGTQY
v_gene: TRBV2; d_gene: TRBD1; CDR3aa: ASSEVGAGGLGDQPQH
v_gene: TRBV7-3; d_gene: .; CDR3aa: ASSLGGPGGYT
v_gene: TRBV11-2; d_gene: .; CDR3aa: ASSTRGGASDTQY
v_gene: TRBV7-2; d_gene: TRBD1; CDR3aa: ASIGQGYEQY
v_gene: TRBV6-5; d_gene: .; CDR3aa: ASSYGAGGGNTIY
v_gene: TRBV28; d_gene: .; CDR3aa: ASSLGRLPGTQY
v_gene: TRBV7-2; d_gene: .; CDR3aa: ASSLLAGNLNQPQH
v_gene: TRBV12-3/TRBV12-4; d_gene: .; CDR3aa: ASSTGDSRSYNEQF
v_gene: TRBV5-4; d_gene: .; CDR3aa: ASSLAVSSYNEQF
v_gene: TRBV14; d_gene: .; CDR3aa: ASSQDLGEIQETQY
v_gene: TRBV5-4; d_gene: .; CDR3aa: ASSLRGASYGYT
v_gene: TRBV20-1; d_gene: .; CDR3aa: SANYPGGRSYEQY
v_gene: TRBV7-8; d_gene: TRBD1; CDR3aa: ASSREQGGYEQY
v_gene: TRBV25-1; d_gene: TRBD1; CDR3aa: ASSMRGQGTNEQF
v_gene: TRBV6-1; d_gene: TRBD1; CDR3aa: ATSRQGPYEQY
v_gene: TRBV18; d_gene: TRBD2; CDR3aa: ASSPKIAGTYEQY
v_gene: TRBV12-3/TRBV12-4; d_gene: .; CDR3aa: ASSPLSLENDSPLH
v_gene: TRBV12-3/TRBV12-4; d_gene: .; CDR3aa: ASSLPSAGSPLH
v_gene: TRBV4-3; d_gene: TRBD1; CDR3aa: ASSQGTGLGEKLF
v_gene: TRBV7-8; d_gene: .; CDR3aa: ASSLRGENEQF
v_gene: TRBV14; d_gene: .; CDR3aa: ASSQIGVGEAF
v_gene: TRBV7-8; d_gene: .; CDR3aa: ASSFGRRGDTQY
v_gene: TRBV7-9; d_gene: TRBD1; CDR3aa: ASSMGQGFFTEAF
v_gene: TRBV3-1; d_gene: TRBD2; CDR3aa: ASSDSGGAPYEQY
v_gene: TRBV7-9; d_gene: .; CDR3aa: ASSAYSLNRVGKNTEAF
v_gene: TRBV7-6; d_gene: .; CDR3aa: ASSLVGAGDTGELF
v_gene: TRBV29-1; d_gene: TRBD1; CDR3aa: SALFIGTGNNQPQH
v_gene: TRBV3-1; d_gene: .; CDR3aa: ASSPVRATEAF
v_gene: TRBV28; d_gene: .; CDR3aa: ANSFLEEAVETQY
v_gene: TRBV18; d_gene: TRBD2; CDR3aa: ASSPRNSGVIRTQY
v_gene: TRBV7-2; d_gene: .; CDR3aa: ASSLVGTEYF
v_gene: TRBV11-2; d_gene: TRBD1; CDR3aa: ASSHSQLGPPSGTAD
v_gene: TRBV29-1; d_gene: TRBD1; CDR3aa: SVDDGDRGFDYGYT
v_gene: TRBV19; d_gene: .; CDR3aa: ASSMGRRAF
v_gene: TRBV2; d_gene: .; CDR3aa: ASRTLPDPGDYEQY
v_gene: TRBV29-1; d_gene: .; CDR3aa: SVEEYPLQGYTEAF
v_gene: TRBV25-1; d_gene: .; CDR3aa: ASSSPLEKLF
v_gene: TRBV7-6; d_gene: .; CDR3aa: ASSLKGLSNEKLF
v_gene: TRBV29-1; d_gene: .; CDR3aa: SAMSTRKGQPQH
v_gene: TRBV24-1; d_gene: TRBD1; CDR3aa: ATSDNRGGTEAF
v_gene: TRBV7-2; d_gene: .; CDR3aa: ASSSGTVNIQY
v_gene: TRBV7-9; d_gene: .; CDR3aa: ASSHPGGNTEAF
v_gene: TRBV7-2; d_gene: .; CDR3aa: ASSWRRVPDTQY
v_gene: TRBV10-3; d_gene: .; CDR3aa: AINSQGIRTDTQY
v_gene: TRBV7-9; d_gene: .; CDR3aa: ASSFSTRNNSPLH
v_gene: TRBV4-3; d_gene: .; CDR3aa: ASSREDGGLGNGYT